This T cell receptor beta chain comes out of a study of T cell responses to AZD1222 COVID-19 vaccine. Notes on the study in general: After the peak T cell response, and only then, were repertoires sampled. Compared with day 0, the breadth and depth of the Spike-specific TCR repertoire rose significantly after two doses of AZD1222.

Data came from immunoSEQ multiplex PCR; TCRdb stores just in-frame clones and leaves some out. The table lists 200,000 or so clones, around 87% of them singletons, with under 3.5% in the top ten. To note about this clone: What it binds is unknown.

Germline CDR1 MNHEY, CDR2 SVGAGI. The CDR3 sequence is 16 residues long. V gave up 0 bases and J gave up 5 bases; unmatched junction bases: 9. The source material was peripheral blood, sampled on day 0 of MenACWY control vaccination. V usage is TRBV6-5 and J usage is TRBJ1-2; the match to TRBD1 covers 7 bases. The sequence was obtained from an adult in good health. In nucleotides, the CDR3 is TGTGCCAGCAGTTACTCTGGGCGAAACAGGGGTTATGGCTACACCTTC. It encodes CASSYSGRNRGYGYTF.